This T cell receptor (beta chain) was captured in a study of blood T cell repertoires in COVID-19. Allocation to cohorts depended on clinical history reported by the participants. Recovered status in Cohort 3 required two negative PCRs, clearance, or symptom resolution. In the authors' methods: The assay estimated nucleated cells by amplifying reference gene primers. Profiled with immunoSEQ multiplex PCR; TCRdb holds only in-frame clones, not every one. That table furnishes V, J and clone size, whereas the DNA furnished D and trimming. Among over 250,000 clones listed, 80% to 90% were seen once. After removal of 2 bases from V and 6 bases from J, the junction contained 4 bases not matched to a gene. The CDR3 is made up of 14 amino acids. Germline CDR1 LNHDA, CDR2 SQIVND (reference sequence).

The sequence was collected from a young woman who had recovered from COVID-19. Sequenced input: PBMCs or T cells enriched from blood (not recorded which). The genes are TRBV19 and TRBJ1-1; 9 bases match TRBD1. CDR3 in amino acids: CASSISGQGPEAFF. Written as DNA, the CDR3 is TGTGCCAGTAGTATATCGGGACAGGGACCTGAAGCTTTCTTT.